Many counts were recorded for the clone carrying this TCR beta chain. Its specificity is not known. Time point reported: newly diagnosed GD, antithyroid drugs for less than 3 months. TCR sequences were obtained from RNA taken from PBMCs. Each of the patients was recruited from an endocrinology department situated in Xi'an, China. Staff took around 8.6 milliliters of peripheral blood and put it into EDTA tubes. Assembly of TCR beta libraries relied on iRepertoire HTBI primers together with Arm-PCR of CDR3 regions. TCRdb recomputed calls from the multiplex PCR reads with MiXCR, one row per CDR3 protein. The sample consists of 200,000 to 250,000 distinct CDR3 sequences, around 18% of them appearing once. In germline, CDR1 is KGHSH, CDR2 LQKENI. V gave up 1 base and J gave up 5 bases; unmatched junction bases: 7. This CDR3 contains 15 residues. The data stem from a study of regulatory T cells in long-lasting Graves disease.

Notes on the study in general: There were preferences for TRBV28, TRBJ1-2 and TRBJ2-5 in persistent disease. Compared with new cases, persistent Graves' patients showed reduced TCR diversity.

The specimen comprised peripheral blood mononuclear cells (PBMCs), sampled at new diagnosis, from a patient treated with antithyroid drugs. The source is a female donor with Graves disease. V usage is TRBV18 and J usage is TRBJ2-5; 7 bases map to TRBD1. CDR3 DNA sequence: TGTGCCAGCTCACCACTTGACAGGGCAATTGAGACCCAGTACTTC. Protein: CASSPLDRAIETQYF.